The rows below give T cell receptor beta chains drawn from one sample of a study of CD8 T cells in Susac syndrome. TCRdb itself ran the immunoSEQ multiplex PCR reads through MiXCR, one entry per CDR3 protein. The table shows 150,000 to 200,000 distinct CDR3 sequences, with just over 90% occurring only once. Sequencing was performed on CD4+ T cells from PBMCs. Every receptor here comes from a human donor in good health. Both conserved end residues are part of each CDR3. The order of the fields is clone size, D gene, J gene, V gene, CDR3 DNA, CDR3 protein. The D gene is left open where the match is weak. Clone size is not always given. Where it is, it says once, few, many or a class for expanded clones.

. TRBD1 TRBJ2-5 TRBV3-1 TGTGCCAGCAGCCAAGACGACAGGGAAAAGACCCAGTACTTC CASSQDDREKTQYF
once TRBD1 TRBJ2-3 TRBV5-6 TGTGCCAGCAGCTTCGGACAGGGAGCAGATACGCAGTATTTT CASSFGQGADTQYF
. TRBD1 TRBJ1-5 TRBV30 TGTGCCTGGAGCACAGGGGGCGCGAATCAGCCCCAGCATTTT CAWSTGGANQPQHF
once . TRBJ1-1 TRBV7-3 TGTGCCAGCAGCGCGGGACATCGGAACACTGAAGCTTTCTTT CASSAGHRNTEAFF
. . TRBJ2-7 TRBV6-1 TGTGCCAGCAGTGGCCGTTACGCGTACTTC CASSGRYAYF
. . TRBJ1-1 TRBV6-5 TGTGCCAGCAGTACAAACCCACAGACTCTCGCTTTCTTT CASSTNPQTLAFF
once . TRBJ1-2 TRBV5-6 TGTGCCAGCACCCTTCCTTGGATTAACTATGGCTACACCTTC CASTLPWINYGYTF
once . TRBJ2-7 TRBV7-9 TGTGCCAGCAGCTTAGGGGGCCTGGGCCTCGAGCAGTACTTC CASSLGGLGLEQYF
. . TRBJ1-6 TRBV7-2 TGTGCCAGCAGCCAAAGAACACAGGGAACTAATTCACCCCTCCACTTT CASSQRTQGTNSPLHF
. . TRBJ1-5 TRBV6-5 TGTGCCAGCAGTTACTCTTACGGGAATCAGCCCCAGCATTTT CASSYSYGNQPQHF
. . TRBJ2-7 TRBV18 TGTGCCAGCTCACCGACAGTAGACCACGAGCAGTACTTC CASSPTVDHEQYF
. . TRBJ2-1 TRBV6-4 TGTGCCAGCAGTGACTCTACCGGGGGCGCCTTGAGCTCCTACAATGAGCAGTTCTTC CASSDSTGGALSSYNEQFF
few TRBD1 TRBJ1-1 TRBV14 TGTGCCAGCAGCCCCAGGGGGGCTCTGAACACTGAAGCTTTCTTT CASSPRGALNTEAFF
once . TRBJ2-6 TRBV6-5 TGTGCCAGCAGTTACTTGGATAGCTCTGGGGCCAACGTCCTGACTTTC CASSYLDSSGANVLTF
once TRBD2 TRBJ2-5 TRBV9 TGTGCCAGCAGCGTAGGGCGGGGGGAGACCCAGTACTTC CASSVGRGETQYF
. . TRBJ2-7 TRBV21-1 TGTGCCAGCAGCAAGAGGGTCAGGGTTTACGAGCAGTACTTC CASSKRVRVYEQYF
. TRBD1 TRBJ1-3 TRBV3-1 TGTGCCAGCAGCCAGACAGGGAGGAACACCATATATTTT CASSQTGRNTIYF
. . TRBJ2-5 TRBV20-1 TGCAGTGCTTTCCCCGGAGTAATTAAGGAGACCCAGTACTTC CSAFPGVIKETQYF
once TRBD1 TRBJ1-2 TRBV7-9 TGTGCCAGCAGCTTAGCGGGGACAGTCAACTATGGCTACACCTTC CASSLAGTVNYGYTF
. TRBD1 TRBJ1-2 TRBV7-2 TGTGCCAGCAGCTTCTCCGGGACAGGCTTCTCCTATGGCTACACCTTC CASSFSGTGFSYGYTF
. . TRBJ1-5 TRBV3-1 TGTGCCAGCTCGAACGGTCACAATCAGCCCCAGCATTTT CASSNGHNQPQHF
. . TRBJ1-3 TRBV20-1 TGCAGTGCTTACGGGGAGCCCTCTGGAAACACCATATATTTT CSAYGEPSGNTIYF
once . TRBJ2-1 TRBV3-1 TGTGCCAGCAGCCACCACGACCGACCAGGTGAGCAGTTCTTC CASSHHDRPGEQFF
. TRBD1 TRBJ2-7 TRBV29-1 TGCAGCGCCGGACAGGGCGTCTGGAGCTCCTACGAGCAGTACTTC CSAGQGVWSSYEQYF
. . TRBJ2-7 TRBV4-1 TGCGCCAGCAGCCAAGCGGCCCTGACTAGTTACGAGCAGTACTTC CASSQAALTSYEQYF
. TRBD1 TRBJ2-3 TRBV11-1 TGTGCCAGCAGCCTCGGACAGGCCCCAGATACGCAGTATTTT CASSLGQAPDTQYF
. . TRBJ2-3 TRBV7-8 TGTGCCAGCGGACGAATTAGCACAGATACGCAGTATTTT CASGRISTDTQYF
. . TRBJ2-3 TRBV5-4 TGTGCCAGCAGCTTCTTCCCAACTAGCACAGATACGCAGTATTTT CASSFFPTSTDTQYF
. . TRBJ2-5 TRBV3-1 TGTGCCAGCAGCCTAGCACGGGACCAAGAGACCCAGTACTTC CASSLARDQETQYF
. . TRBJ2-5 TRBV9 TGTGCCAGCAGGGGATTTTGGCATACGGGGACCCAGTACTTC CASRGFWHTGTQYF
. TRBD1 TRBJ2-7 TRBV6-5 TGTGCCAGCCATCCACAGGGGGATCGGCACGAGCAGTACTTC CASHPQGDRHEQYF
. TRBD1 TRBJ1-1 TRBV6-5 TGTGCCAGCAGTTACGGACAGGGGTTGGCTGAAGCTTTCTTT CASSYGQGLAEAFF
once . TRBJ2-5 TRBV20-1 TGCAGTGCTAGGGCGCAGGTTACCCAGTACTTC CSARAQVTQYF
. . TRBJ1-3 TRBV12-3/TRBV12-4 TGTGCCAGCAGTTCCCCGGCAGGGGTACCCTCTTACGGAAACACCATATATTTT CASSSPAGVPSYGNTIYF
. TRBD2 TRBJ2-1 TRBV20-1 TGCAGTGCTAGTGTAGCGGGGGGGAATGAGCAGTTCTTC CSASVAGGNEQFF
. . TRBJ2-3 TRBV6-2/TRBV6-3 TGTGCCACTCGAGAGGCCCGAGAGTTCACAGATACGCAGTATTTT CATREAREFTDTQYF
once TRBD2 TRBJ2-7 TRBV7-2 TGTGCCAGCGGCGACGGGGGGGCCTCCTACGAGCAGTACTTC CASGDGGASYEQYF
. . TRBJ2-7 TRBV3-1 TGTGCCAGCAGGAAGGGCTACGAGCAGTACTTC CASRKGYEQYF
. TRBD2 TRBJ2-1 TRBV4-2 TGTGCCAGCAGCCAACTAGATCACCTGCGGGGGATCCCCTACAATGAGCAGTTCTTC CASSQLDHLRGIPYNEQFF
. . TRBJ1-1 TRBV12-3/TRBV12-4 TGTGCCAGCAGTTTAGAGGGGGGAGGAGCTTTCTTT CASSLEGGGAFF
. . TRBJ2-3 TRBV10-3 TGTGCCATCAGTGAGCCGGGTAGCACAGATACGCAGTATTTT CAISEPGSTDTQYF
. TRBD1 TRBJ2-1 TRBV5-1 TGCGCCAGCAGCTTGCCCCAGGGGGTCAATGAGCAGTTCTTC CASSLPQGVNEQFF
. . TRBJ1-1 TRBV3-1 TGTGCCAGCAGCGCCGTCGGGGGCTACACTGAAGCTTTCTTT CASSAVGGYTEAFF
few TRBD1 TRBJ2-1 TRBV2 TGTGCCAGCCGGGACAGGGGTGATGAGCAGTTCTTC CASRDRGDEQFF
. TRBD2 TRBJ2-6 TRBV20-1 TGCAGTGCCCCTTCCGCGGGGGACCCCTCTGGGGCCAACGTCCTGACTTTC CSAPSAGDPSGANVLTF
. . TRBJ1-1 TRBV2 TGTGCCAGCATCGAATCAAAAAATGAAGCTTTCTTT CASIESKNEAFF
. . TRBJ2-5 TRBV2 TGTGCCGGGGGTTATGGGGCACTTAAAGAGACCCAGTACTTC CAGGYGALKETQYF
. . TRBJ2-3 TRBV5-1 TGCGCCAGCAGCTTCACGAGGAGCACAGATACGCAGTATTTT CASSFTRSTDTQYF
. . TRBJ2-3 TRBV6-2/TRBV6-3 TGTGCCAGCATCGGGGGGCGAGCGTCTAGCACAGATACGCAGTATTTT CASIGGRASSTDTQYF
few . TRBJ2-3 TRBV13 TGTGCCAGCAGCTTAGTGGGGGATACGCAGTATTTT CASSLVGDTQYF
. TRBD1 TRBJ2-7 TRBV20-1 TGCAGTGCCCTATTGACAGGGTTAGGCGGCGAGCAGTACTTC CSALLTGLGGEQYF
. . TRBJ1-2 TRBV5-1 TGCGCCAGCAGCGCTGGGTCAGGACTTCGGGGCTACACCTTC CASSAGSGLRGYTF
. . TRBJ1-2 TRBV24-1 TGTGCCACCTCCGACAAATCCCCCGGCTACACCTTC CATSDKSPGYTF
. TRBD1 TRBJ1-5 TRBV20-1 TGCAGTGCTAGAGCCGGGACAGGGTCCCAGCCCCAGCATTTT CSARAGTGSQPQHF